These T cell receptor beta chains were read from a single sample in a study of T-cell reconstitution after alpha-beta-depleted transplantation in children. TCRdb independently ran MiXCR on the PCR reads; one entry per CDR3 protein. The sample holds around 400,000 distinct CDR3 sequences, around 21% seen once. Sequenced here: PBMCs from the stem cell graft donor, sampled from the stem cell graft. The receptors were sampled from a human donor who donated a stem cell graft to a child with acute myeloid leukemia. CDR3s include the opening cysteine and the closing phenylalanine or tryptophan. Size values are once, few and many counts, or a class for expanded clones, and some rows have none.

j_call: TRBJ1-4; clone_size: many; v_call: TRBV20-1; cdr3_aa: CSASSRGQEKLFF
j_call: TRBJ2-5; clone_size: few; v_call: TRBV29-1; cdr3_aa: CSVVRREEETQYF
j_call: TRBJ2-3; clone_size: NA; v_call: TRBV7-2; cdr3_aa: CASSSVWAGEDTQYF
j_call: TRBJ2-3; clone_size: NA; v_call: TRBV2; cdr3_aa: CASSGGYMDTQYF
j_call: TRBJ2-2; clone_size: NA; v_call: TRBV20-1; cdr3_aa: CSAGLATSPSTGELFF
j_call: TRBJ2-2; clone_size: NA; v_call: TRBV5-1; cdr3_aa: CASSPGLGTNTGELFF
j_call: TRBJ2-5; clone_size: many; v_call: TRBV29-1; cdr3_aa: CSVSRTGSQETQYF
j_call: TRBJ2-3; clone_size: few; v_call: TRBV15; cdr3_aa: CATSKRAGSTDTQYF
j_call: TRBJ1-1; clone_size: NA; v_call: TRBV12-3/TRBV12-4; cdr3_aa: CASRTLMNTEAFF
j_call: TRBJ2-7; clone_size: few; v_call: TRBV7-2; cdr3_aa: CASSALIPYEQYF
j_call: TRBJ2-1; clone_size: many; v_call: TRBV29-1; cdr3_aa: CSVGFTARPNNEQFF
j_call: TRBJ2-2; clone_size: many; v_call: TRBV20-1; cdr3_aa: CSARSKRGRANTGELFF
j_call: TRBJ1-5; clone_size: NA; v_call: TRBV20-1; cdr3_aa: CSASLGPRNQPQHF
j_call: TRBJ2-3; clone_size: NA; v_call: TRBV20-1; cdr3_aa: CSADGTTDTDTQYF
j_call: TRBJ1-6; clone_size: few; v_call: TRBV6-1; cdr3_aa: CASRGQGRRYSPLHF
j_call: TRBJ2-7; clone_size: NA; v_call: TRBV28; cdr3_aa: CASSLLRRGSSYEQYF
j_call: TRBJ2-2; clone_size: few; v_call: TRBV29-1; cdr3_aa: CSVRSNTGELFF
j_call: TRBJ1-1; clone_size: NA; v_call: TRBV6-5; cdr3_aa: CASSFTGTSNTEAFF
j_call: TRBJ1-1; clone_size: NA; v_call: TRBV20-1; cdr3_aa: CSARIRQGWDTEAFF
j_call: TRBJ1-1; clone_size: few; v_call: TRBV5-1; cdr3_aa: CASSLGRTGDAEAFF
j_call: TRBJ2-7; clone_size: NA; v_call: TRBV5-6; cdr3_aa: CASSPALAASYEQYF
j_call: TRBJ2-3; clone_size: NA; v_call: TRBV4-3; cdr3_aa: CASSQEYGAGTQYF
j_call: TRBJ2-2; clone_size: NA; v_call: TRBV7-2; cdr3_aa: CASSPTRPIGELFF
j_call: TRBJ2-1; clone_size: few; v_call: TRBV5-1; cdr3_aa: CASTTGQGTLAAYNEQFF
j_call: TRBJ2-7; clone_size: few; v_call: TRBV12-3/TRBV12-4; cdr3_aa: CASRGVGAPQYF
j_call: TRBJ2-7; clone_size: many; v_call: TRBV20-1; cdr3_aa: CSARPSSGSPYEQYF
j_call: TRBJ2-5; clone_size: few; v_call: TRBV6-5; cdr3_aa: CASSYGGPRTQYF
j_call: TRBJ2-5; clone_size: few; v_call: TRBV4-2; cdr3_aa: CASSQEAKQGGRLETQYF
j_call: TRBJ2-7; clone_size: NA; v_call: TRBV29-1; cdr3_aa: CSVEEEAAPYEQYF
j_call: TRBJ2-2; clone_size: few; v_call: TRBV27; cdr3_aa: CASRYTGTGVTGELFF
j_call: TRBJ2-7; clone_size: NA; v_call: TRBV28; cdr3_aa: CASSPLSLAETYEQYF
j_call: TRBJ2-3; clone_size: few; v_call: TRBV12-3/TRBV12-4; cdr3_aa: CASSLPSVRGFTDTQYF
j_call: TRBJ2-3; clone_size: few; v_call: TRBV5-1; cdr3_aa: CASSLATGTSGRGSTDTQYF
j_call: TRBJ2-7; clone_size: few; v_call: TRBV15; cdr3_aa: CATSRVGSSYEQYF
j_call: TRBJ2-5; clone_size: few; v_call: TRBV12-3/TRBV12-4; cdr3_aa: CASSSTGPGETQYF
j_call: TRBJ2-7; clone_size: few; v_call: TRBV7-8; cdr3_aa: CASSFQIWLAEQYF
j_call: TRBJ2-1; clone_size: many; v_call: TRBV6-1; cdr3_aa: CASRTSGYNEQFF
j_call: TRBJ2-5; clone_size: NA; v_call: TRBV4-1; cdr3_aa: CASSPRLAGGRETQYF
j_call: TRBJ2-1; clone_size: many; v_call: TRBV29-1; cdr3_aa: CSVALTGVNEQFF
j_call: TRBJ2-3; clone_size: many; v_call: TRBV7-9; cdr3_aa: CASSLERGTQYF
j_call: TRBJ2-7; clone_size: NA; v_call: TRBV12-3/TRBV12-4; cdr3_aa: CASSFGEPYEQYF
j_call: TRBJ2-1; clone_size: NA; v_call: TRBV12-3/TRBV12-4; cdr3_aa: CASSFRDTGSIEQFF
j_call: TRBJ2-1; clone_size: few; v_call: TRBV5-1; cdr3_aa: CASSLSDWSSYNEQFF
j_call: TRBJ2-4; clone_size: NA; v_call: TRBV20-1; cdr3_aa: CSARTSGRTKNIQYF
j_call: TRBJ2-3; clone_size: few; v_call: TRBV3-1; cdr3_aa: CASSQEFPLFGGTQYF
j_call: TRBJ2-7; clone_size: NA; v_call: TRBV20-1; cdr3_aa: CSASGQIYEQYF
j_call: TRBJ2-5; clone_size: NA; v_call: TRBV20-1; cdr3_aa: CSAPRLLLQETQYF
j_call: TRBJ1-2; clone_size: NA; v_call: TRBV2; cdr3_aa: CASRQGKVNYGYTF
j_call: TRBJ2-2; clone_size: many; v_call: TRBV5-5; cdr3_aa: CASTSTDRGELFF
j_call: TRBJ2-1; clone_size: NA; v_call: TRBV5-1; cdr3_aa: CASSLTGWSGSYNEQFF
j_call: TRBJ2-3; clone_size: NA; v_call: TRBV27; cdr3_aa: CASSSFQLAGGGASTDTQYF
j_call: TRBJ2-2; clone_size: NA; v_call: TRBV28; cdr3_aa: CASSSRILTEELFF
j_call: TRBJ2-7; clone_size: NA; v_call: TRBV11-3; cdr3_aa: CASSLEGAGGPYEQYF
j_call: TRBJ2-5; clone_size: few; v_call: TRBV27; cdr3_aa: CASSFTGSAETQYF